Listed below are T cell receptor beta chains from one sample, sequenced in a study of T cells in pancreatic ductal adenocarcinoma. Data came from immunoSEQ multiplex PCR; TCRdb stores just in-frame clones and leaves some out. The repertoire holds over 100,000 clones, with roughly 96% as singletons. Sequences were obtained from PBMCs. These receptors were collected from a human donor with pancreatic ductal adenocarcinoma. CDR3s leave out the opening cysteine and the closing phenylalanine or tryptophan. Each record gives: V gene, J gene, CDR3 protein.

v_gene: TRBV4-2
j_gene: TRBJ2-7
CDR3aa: ASSQDPLLAREVYEQY

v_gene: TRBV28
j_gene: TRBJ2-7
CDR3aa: ASSSYHSGSHEQY

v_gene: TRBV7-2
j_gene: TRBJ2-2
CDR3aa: ASSSPIRGGELF

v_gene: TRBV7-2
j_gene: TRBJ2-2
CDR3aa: ASSLRLAGDTGELF

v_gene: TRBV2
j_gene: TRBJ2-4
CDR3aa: ASSERGVRLAKNIQY

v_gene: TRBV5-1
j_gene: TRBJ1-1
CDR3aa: ASSLEQGTEAF

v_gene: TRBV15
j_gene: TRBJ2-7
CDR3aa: ATSRDRQGGYEQY

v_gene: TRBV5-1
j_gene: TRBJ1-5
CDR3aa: ASSLAGGNQPQH

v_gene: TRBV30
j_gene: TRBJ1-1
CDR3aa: AWIHSGAGRAEAF

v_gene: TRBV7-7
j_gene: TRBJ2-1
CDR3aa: ASSPVAGASSYNEQF

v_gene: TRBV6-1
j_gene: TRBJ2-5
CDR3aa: ASSVSGSGKETQY

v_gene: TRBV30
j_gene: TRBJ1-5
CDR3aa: AWDSGSNQPQH

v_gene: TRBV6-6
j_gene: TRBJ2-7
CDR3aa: ASRYDRDSNEQY

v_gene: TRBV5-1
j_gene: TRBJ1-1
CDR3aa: ASSLGRVRTEAF

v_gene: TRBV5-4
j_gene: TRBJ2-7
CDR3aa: ASSSGGDINEQY

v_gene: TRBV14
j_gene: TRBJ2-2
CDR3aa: ASSQLDRGYTGELF

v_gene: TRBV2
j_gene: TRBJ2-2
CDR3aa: ASSEAGRGSTGELF

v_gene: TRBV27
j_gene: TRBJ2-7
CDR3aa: ASSPSLAGGIHEQY

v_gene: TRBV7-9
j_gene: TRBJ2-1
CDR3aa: ASSTGASYSYYNEQF

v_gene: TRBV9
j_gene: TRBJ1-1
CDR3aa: ASSVAGGMEAF

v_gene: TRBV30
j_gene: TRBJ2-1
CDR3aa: AWSELAGGYNEQF

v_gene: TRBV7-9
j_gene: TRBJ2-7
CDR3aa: ASSYERTGGLEQY

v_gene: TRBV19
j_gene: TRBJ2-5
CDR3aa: ASNRLQETQY

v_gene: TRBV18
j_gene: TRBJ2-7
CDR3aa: ASSLGTGAYEQY

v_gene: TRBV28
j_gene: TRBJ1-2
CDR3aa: ASSSQGVNYGYT